The present T cell receptor beta chain was sequenced within a study of blood T cell repertoires in COVID-19. Study information: T cells, B-cell-depleted T cells, or PBMCs supplied cDNA or gDNA.

Authors' data handling: Counts of nucleated cells, estimated from reference gene primer amplification, were obtained. The repertoire was sequenced with immunoSEQ multiplex PCR; TCRdb's copy has only in-frame clones and lacks some. That table furnishes V, J and clone size, whereas the DNA furnished D and trimming. The sample has about 270,000 clones, over 70% seen once. The sample comprised peripheral blood. This sequence originates from an elderly man with acute or convalescent COVID-19.

In nucleotides, the CDR3 is TGTGCCAGTAGTATGACAGGGATCACAGATACGCAGTATTTT. Translation gives CASSMTGITDTQYF. The rearrangement uses TRBV19 and TRBJ2-3; the match to TRBD1 covers 7 bases. This CDR3 contains 14 residues. The germline V gene has CDR1 LNHDA and CDR2 SQIVND (reference sequence). The J segment lost 2 bases and the V segment lost 3 bases, leaving 2 bases of the junction unmatched. Full variable domain (outside the CDR3, taken from reference TRBV19 and TRBJ2-3): DGGITQSPKYLFRKEGQNVTLSCEQNLNHDAMYWYRQDPGQGLRLIYYSQIVNDFQKGDIAEGYSVSREKKESFPLTVTSAQKNPTAFYLCASSMTGITDTQYFGPGTRLTVL.